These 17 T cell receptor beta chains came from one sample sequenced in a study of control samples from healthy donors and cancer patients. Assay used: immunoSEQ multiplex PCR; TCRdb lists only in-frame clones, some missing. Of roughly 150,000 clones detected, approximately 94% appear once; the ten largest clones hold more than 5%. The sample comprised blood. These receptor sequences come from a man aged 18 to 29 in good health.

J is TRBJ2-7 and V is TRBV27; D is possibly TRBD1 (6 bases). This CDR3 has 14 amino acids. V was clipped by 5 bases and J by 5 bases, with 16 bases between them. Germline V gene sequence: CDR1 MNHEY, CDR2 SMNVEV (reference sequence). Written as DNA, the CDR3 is TGTGCCAGCAGTCCCAGGGGCACGTTCAACGAGCAGTACTTC. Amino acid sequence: CASSPRGTFNEQYF.

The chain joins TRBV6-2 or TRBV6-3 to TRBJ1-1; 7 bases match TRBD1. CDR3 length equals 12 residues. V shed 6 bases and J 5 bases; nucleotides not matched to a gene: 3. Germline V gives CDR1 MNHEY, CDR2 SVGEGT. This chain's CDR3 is CASSLRGTEAFF. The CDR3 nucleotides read TGTGCCAGCAGCCTCAGGGGGACTGAAGCTTTCTTT.

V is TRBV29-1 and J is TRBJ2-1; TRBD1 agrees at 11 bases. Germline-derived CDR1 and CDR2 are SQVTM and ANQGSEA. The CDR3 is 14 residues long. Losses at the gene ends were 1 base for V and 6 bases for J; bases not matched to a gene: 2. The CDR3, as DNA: TGCAGCGTTGAAGGCGGGACAGGGGGCAATGAGCAGTTCTTC. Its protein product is CSVEGGTGGNEQFF.

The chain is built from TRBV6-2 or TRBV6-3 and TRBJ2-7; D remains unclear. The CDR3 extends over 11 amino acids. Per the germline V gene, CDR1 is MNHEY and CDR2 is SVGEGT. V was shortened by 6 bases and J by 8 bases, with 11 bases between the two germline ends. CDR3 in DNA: TGTGCCAGCAGCCTAGAACAAAAGCAGTACTTC. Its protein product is CASSLEQKQYF.

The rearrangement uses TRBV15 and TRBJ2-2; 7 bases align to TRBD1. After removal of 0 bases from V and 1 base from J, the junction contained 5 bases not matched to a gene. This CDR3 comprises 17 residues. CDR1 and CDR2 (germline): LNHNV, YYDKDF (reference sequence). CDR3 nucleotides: TGTGCCACCAGCAGAGATTACAGGGGTCAGAACACCGGGGAGCTGTTTTTT. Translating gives CATSRDYRGQNTGELFF.

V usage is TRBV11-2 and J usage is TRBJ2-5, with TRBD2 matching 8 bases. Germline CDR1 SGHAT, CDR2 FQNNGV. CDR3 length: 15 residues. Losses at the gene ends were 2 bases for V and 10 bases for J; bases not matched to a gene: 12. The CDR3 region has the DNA TGTGCCAGCAGCTTATCGACTAGCGTACTCGGGGACCAGTACTTC. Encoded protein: CASSLSTSVLGDQYF. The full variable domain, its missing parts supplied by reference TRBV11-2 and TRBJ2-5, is EAGVAQSPRYKIIEKRQSVAFWCNPISGHATLYWYQQILGQGPKLLIQFQNNGVVDDSQLPKDRFSAERLKGVDSTLKIQPAKLEDSAVYLCASSLSTSVLGDQYFGPGTRLLVL.

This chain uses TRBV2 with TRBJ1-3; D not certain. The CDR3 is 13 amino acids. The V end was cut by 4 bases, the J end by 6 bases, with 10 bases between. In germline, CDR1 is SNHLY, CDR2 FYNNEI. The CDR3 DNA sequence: TGTGCCAGCAGTGGGCTCATTGTAAACACCATATATTTT. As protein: CASSGLIVNTIYF.

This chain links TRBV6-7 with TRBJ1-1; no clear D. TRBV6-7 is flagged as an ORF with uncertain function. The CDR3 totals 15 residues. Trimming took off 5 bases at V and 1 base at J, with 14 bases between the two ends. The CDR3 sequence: CASSPTRLENTEAFF. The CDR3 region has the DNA TGTGCCAGCAGTCCGACACGTTTGGAGAACACTGAAGCTTTCTTT.

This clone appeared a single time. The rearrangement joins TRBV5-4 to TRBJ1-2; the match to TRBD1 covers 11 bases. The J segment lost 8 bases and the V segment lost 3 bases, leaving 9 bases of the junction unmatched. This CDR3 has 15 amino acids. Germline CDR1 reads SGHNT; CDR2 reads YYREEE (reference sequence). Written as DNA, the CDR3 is TGTGCCAGCAGCTCCGGGACAGGGGGATACGGAGGCTACACCTTC. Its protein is CASSSGTGGYGGYTF.

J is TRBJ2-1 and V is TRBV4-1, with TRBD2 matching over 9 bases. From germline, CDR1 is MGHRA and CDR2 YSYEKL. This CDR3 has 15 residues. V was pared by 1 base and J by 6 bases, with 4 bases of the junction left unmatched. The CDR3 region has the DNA TGCGCCAGCAGCCAAGGAGCGGGGGGATCCAATGAGCAGTTCTTC. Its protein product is CASSQGAGGSNEQFF.

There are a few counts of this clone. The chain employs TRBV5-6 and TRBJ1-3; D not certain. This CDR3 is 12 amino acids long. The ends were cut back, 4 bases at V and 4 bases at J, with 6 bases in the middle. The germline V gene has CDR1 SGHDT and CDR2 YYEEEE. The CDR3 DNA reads TGTGCCAGCAGCCGCCGAGGAAACACCATATATTTT. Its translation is CASSRRGNTIYF.

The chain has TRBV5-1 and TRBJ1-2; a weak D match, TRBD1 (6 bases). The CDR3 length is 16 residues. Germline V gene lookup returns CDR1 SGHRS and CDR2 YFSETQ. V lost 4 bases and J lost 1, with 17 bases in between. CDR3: CASSGIRDTNNYGYTF. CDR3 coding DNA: TGCGCCAGCAGCGGAATCCGGGACACAAATAACTATGGCTACACCTTC.

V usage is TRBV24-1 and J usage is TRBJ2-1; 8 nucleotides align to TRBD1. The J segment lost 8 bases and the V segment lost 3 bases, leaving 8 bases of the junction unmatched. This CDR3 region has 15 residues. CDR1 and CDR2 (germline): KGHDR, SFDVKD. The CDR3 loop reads CATSDLRTGQDEQFF. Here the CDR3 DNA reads TGTGCCACCAGTGATCTTAGGACAGGGCAGGATGAGCAGTTCTTC.

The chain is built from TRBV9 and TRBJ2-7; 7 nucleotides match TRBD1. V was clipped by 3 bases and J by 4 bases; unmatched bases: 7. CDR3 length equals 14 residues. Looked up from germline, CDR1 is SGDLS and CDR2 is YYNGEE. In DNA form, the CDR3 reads TGTGCCAGCAGCGCCCGGGACAGAGGTTACGAGCAGTACTTC. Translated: CASSARDRGYEQYF.

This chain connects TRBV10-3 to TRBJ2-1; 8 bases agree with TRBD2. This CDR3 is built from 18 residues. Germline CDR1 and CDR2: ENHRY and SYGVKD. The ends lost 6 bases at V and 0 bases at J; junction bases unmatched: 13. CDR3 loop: CAIRETSGPGASYNEQFF. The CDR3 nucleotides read TGTGCCATCAGGGAAACTAGCGGCCCAGGGGCCTCCTACAATGAGCAGTTCTTC.

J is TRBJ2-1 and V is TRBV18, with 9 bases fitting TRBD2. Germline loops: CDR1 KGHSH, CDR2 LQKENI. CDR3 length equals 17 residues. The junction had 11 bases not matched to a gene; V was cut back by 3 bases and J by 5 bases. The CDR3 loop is CASSPMTSGRVDNEQFF. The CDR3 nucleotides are TGTGCCAGCTCACCGATGACTAGCGGCCGTGTCGACAATGAGCAGTTCTTC.

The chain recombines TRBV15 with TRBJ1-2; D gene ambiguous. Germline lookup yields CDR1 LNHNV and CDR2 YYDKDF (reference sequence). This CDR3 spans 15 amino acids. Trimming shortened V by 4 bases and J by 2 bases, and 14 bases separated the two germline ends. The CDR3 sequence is CATSIDTTTNYGYTF. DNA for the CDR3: TGTGCCACCAGCATAGATACGACGACAAACTATGGCTACACCTTC.